This is a list of T cell receptor beta chains from one sample in a study of blood T cells in healthy people across ages. Each CDR3 protein gets one entry after TCRdb re-called the 5' RACE reads with MiXCR. The table records 600,000 to 650,000 distinct CDR3 sequences, around 54% of them present only once. Sequencing was performed on blood. The receptor set was obtained from a man aged 55 to 70 in good health. The CDR3 runs from the conserved cysteine through the conserved F or W. D genes are given only for firm matches. Clone size is given for some rows only: seen once, a few or many times, or a class if the clone is expanded.

j_gene,abundance,d_gene,v_gene,CDR3nt,CDR3aa
TRBJ2-2,.,.,TRBV6-5,TGTGCCAGCAGTTACTTTGGAGCCGGGGAGCTGTTTTTT,CASSYFGAGELFF
TRBJ1-6,.,.,TRBV15,TGTGCCACCAGCAGAGATCCAGGGCCCTCACCCCTCCACTTT,CATSRDPGPSPLHF
TRBJ2-5,.,TRBD2,TRBV7-2,TGTGCCAGCAGCTTACAAAGCGGGGGGGCCCAAGAGACCCAGTACTTC,CASSLQSGGAQETQYF
TRBJ1-4,few,.,TRBV3-1,TGTGCCAGCAGCCAAGAGATCTGGACGGCAACTAATGAAAAACTGTTTTTT,CASSQEIWTATNEKLFF
TRBJ2-7,many,TRBD1,TRBV12-3/TRBV12-4,TGTGCCAGCAGTTTTGGGACAGGCCCCCTGGAGCAGTACTTC,CASSFGTGPLEQYF
TRBJ1-5,.,.,TRBV28,TGTGCCAGCAGATCCAGGGGACGAGAGCCCCAGCATTTT,CASRSRGREPQHF
TRBJ2-2,few,TRBD1,TRBV10-3,TGTGCCATCAGTCGGACAGGTCCGAACACCGGGGAGCTGTTTTTT,CAISRTGPNTGELFF
TRBJ2-7,.,TRBD1,TRBV6-1,TGTGCCAGCAGTGAAGCGGGACAGGGGACCTACGAGCAGTACTTC,CASSEAGQGTYEQYF
TRBJ2-5,many,TRBD1,TRBV7-2,TGTGCCAGCAGCTTACACAGGGGACAAGAGACCCAGTACTTC,CASSLHRGQETQYF
TRBJ1-2,few,TRBD1,TRBV20-1,TGCAGTGCTAGAGCACAGTCAGGGGGTAGTAACTATGGCTACACCTTC,CSARAQSGGSNYGYTF
TRBJ2-5,.,TRBD1,TRBV7-2,TGTGCCAGCAGCTTAGTCAGGGGGCGCAGGGAGACCCAGTACTTC,CASSLVRGRRETQYF
TRBJ2-5,.,TRBD2,TRBV20-1,TGCAGTGCTAAGACTAGCGGGCGATCTTATGAGACCCAGTACTTC,CSAKTSGRSYETQYF
TRBJ2-7,.,TRBD1,TRBV6-5,TGTGCCCGCGTCCCCGGGGACAGGGTAACCTACGAGCAGTACTTC,CARVPGDRVTYEQYF
TRBJ2-7,few,TRBD1,TRBV5-1,TGCGCCAGCAGCGGAGACAGGGTTACCGGCGAGCAGTACTTC,CASSGDRVTGEQYF
TRBJ2-1,.,.,TRBV7-9,TGTGCCAGCAACCTCAGGGGCCCCTACAATGAGCAGTTCTTC,CASNLRGPYNEQFF
TRBJ2-7,.,.,TRBV7-8,TGTGCCAGCAGCTTACTACAGGGAAATCGGGACGAGCAGTACTTC,CASSLLQGNRDEQYF
TRBJ1-1,.,.,TRBV5-1,TGCGCCAGCAGCTTGGGGGAGGCGGCGGGCACTGAAGCTTTCTTT,CASSLGEAAGTEAFF
TRBJ1-2,.,TRBD1,TRBV20-1,TGCAGTGCTAGAGTCGGGGGAGGGGGCGACTATGGCTACACCTTC,CSARVGGGGDYGYTF
TRBJ1-4,.,.,TRBV24-1,TGTGCCACCAGTGACGGTCGTGAAAAACTGTTTTTT,CATSDGREKLFF
TRBJ1-1,once,.,TRBV29-1,TGCAGCGCCCGGGTGTCCGCAACTGAAGCTTTCTTT,CSARVSATEAFF
TRBJ1-2,once,.,TRBV6-1,TGTGCCAGCAGTGAATGGGCAGACTATGGCTACACCTTC,CASSEWADYGYTF
TRBJ1-2,once,.,TRBV11-2,TGTGCCAGCAGCCAAACGGGCCCAGGGACAACCTTC,CASSQTGPGTTF